This T cell receptor beta chain was captured in a study of blood T cell repertoires in COVID-19. Per the original methods: Amplifying reference gene primers gave estimates of nucleated cell counts. Data came from immunoSEQ multiplex PCR; TCRdb stores just in-frame clones and leaves some out. The V and J calls and clone size come from that table; D and trimming were worked out from the DNA. The data hold roughly 210,000 clones, with around 89% observed a single time. Germline CDR1 LNHNV, CDR2 YYDKDF (reference sequence). V lost 0 bases and J 4 bases, leaving 13 bases between the germline ends. There are 16 residues in the CDR3.

The sample was peripheral blood. The sequence was obtained from a man in his 70s with acute or convalescent COVID-19. The chain is built from TRBV15 and TRBJ1-3; weak D call: TRBD1 (6 bases). Here the CDR3 DNA reads TGTGCCACCAGCAGAGATGGGGGGGCTGGAGGAAACACCATATATTTT. It specifies CATSRDGGAGGNTIYF.